Following are 30 T cell receptor beta chains from one sample sequenced in a study of OX40 agonist ivuxolimab in advanced cancers. Generated by immunoSEQ multiplex PCR, the TCRdb table keeps only in-frame clones and is missing some. The sample yields about 73,000 clones, under 95% seen once. Sequencing used CD4+ or CD8+ T cells sorted from blood, obtained in a trial of the OX40 agonist ivuxolimab. All receptors derive from an adult with an advanced solid tumor such as melanoma, head and neck, liver or kidney cancer.

The rearrangement links TRBV4-1 to TRBJ1-1, with D tentatively TRBD1 (5 bases). Between the trimmed V and J ends, which lost 0 bases and 4 bases, there was a span of 12 bases. In germline, CDR1 is MGHRA, CDR2 YSYEKL. CDR3 size: 15 residues. CDR3: CASSQESRGTTEAFF. The CDR3 nucleotides are TGCGCCAGCAGCCAAGAAAGCCGGGGGACCACTGAAGCTTTCTTT.

The chain is built from TRBV30 and TRBJ1-5, with 11 bases matching TRBD1. V gave up 8 bases and J gave up 7 bases; unmatched junction bases: 7. The CDR3 totals 13 residues. Germline CDR1 and CDR2: GTSNPN and SVGIG (reference sequence). The CDR3 DNA follows: TGTGCCACGGGACAGGGGGACGGGCAGCCCCAGCATTTT. Amino acids: CATGQGDGQPQHF. The variable domain in full, completed from reference TRBV30 and TRBJ1-5, reads SQTIHQWPATLVQPVGSPLSLECTVEGTSNPNLYWYRQAAGRGLQLLFYSVGIGQISSEVPQNLSASRPQDRQFILSSKKLLLSDSGFYLCATGQGDGQPQHFGDGTRLSIL.

The chain carries TRBV14 and TRBJ1-6; no clear D. The length of the CDR3 is 15 residues. Trimming pared 0 bases from V and 5 bases from J, leaving 8 bases between. The germline CDR1 and CDR2 sequences are SGHDN and FVKESK. The CDR3 here is CASSQDNGNNSPLHF. DNA of the CDR3: TGTGCCAGCAGCCAAGATAACGGGAATAATTCACCCCTCCACTTT.

Written as DNA, the CDR3 is TGTGCCAGCAGCGTGGGGACTAGCGGGGGACACACAGATACGCAGTATTTT. Its protein product is CASSVGTSGGHTDTQYF. V is TRBV9 and J is TRBJ2-3; 14 nucleotides match TRBD2. CDR1 and CDR2 from the germline V gene are SGDLS and YYNGEE. The CDR3 covers 17 residues. V was pared by 2 bases and J by 2 bases, with 4 bases of the junction left unmatched.

The J gene is TRBJ2-2, the V gene TRBV5-1; a weak D match, TRBD1 (5 bases). Germline CDR1 and CDR2: SGHRS and YFSETQ. Trimming took off 1 base at V and 3 bases at J, with 16 bases between the two ends. This CDR3 is 17 amino acids long. CDR3 protein: CASSLTGAGWDTGELFF. The CDR3 DNA reads TGCGCCAGCAGCTTGACGGGCGCAGGGTGGGACACCGGGGAGCTGTTTTTT.

This clone was observed a single time. The chain is built from TRBV4-3 and TRBJ1-1; the D gene is possibly TRBD1 (6 bases). V was cut by 1 base and J by 3 bases, with 18 bases left in between. This CDR3 has 17 residues. CDR1 is LGHNA and CDR2 is YSLEER in the germline V gene. CDR3 amino acids: CASSQGWRQGPDTEAFF. CDR3 coding DNA: TGCGCCAGCAGCCAAGGGTGGCGGCAGGGGCCGGACACTGAAGCTTTCTTT.

The V call is TRBV6-5, the J call TRBJ2-7; TRBD2 matches at 7 bases. Germline CDR1 reads MNHEY; CDR2 reads SVGAGI. After removal of 7 bases from V and 5 bases from J, the junction contained 14 bases not matched to a gene. The CDR3 is 15 residues long. CDR3 sequence reads: CASTPNSGGYHEQYF. Here the CDR3 DNA reads TGTGCCAGCACTCCTAACTCCGGGGGGTACCACGAGCAGTACTTC.

The gene calls are TRBV13 and TRBJ1-1; the D gene is possibly TRBD1 (5 bases). There are 15 residues in the CDR3. CDR1 is PRHDT and CDR2 is FYEKMQ in the germline V gene (reference sequence). The V end lost 5 bases, the J end lost 0 bases, and 13 bases lay between the germline ends. In DNA form, the CDR3 reads TGTGCCAGCAGCGAACGACAGCTAATGAACACTGAAGCTTTCTTT. It yields the protein CASSERQLMNTEAFF. Looking up the rest from reference TRBV13 and TRBJ1-1 gives the full variable domain: AAGVIQSPRHLIKEKRETATLKCYPIPRHDTVYWYQQGPGQDPQFLISFYEKMQSDKGSIPDRFSAQQFSDYHSELNMSSLELGDSALYFCASSERQLMNTEAFFGQGTRLTVV.

V is TRBV13 and J is TRBJ2-7; 9 nucleotides align to TRBD1. The CDR3 is 17 amino acids. With 1 base clipped from V and 9 bases from J, the junction kept 16 bases outside the gene matches. Germline CDR1 is PRHDT and CDR2 is FYEKMQ (reference sequence). The CDR3 loop is CASSLASRDRADEGQYF. CDR3 coding DNA: TGTGCCAGCAGCTTAGCCTCCCGGGACAGGGCTGATGAAGGGCAGTACTTC. Full variable domain (rest looked up from reference TRBV13 and TRBJ2-7): AAGVIQSPRHLIKEKRETATLKCYPIPRHDTVYWYQQGPGQDPQFLISFYEKMQSDKGSIPDRFSAQQFSDYHSELNMSSLELGDSALYFCASSLASRDRADEGQYFGPGTRLTVT.

V is TRBV5-6 and J is TRBJ2-1; D is undetermined. The CDR3 is 11 amino acids. In germline, CDR1 is SGHDT, CDR2 YYEEEE. V gave up 4 bases and J gave up 6 bases, with 5 bases separating them. The CDR3 is CASSHPNEQFF. CDR3 in DNA: TGTGCCAGCAGCCACCCCAATGAGCAGTTCTTC.

This clone has a handful of counts. Written as DNA, the CDR3 is TGTGCCATCAGTGCCCCGAGACAGGGTACGAACACTGAAGCTTTCTTT. Translating gives CAISAPRQGTNTEAFF. This chain uses TRBV10-3 with TRBJ1-1; TRBD1 aligns across 7 bases. The length of the CDR3 is 16 residues. CDR1 ENHRY and CDR2 SYGVKD come from the germline V gene. With 4 bases clipped from V and 1 base from J, the junction kept 9 bases outside the gene matches.

Only a few counts were recorded for this clone. The chain combines TRBV19 with TRBJ1-1; TRBD1 might be the D (5 bases). V dropped 5 bases and J dropped 8 bases, with 6 bases sitting between them. The germline V gene encodes CDR1 LNHDA and CDR2 SQIVND (reference sequence). The CDR3 has 10 amino acids. In DNA form, the CDR3 reads TGTGCCAGTAGTCAGGGCGAAGCTTTCTTT. It encodes CASSQGEAFF.

A note on this clone: In the same sample, other DNA sequences code for this CDR3. This chain uses TRBV9 with TRBJ2-3, with D maybe TRBD1 (5 bases). The ends were cut back, 0 bases at V and 2 bases at J, with 7 bases in the middle. This CDR3 has 14 amino acids. Germline V gives CDR1 SGDLS, CDR2 YYNGEE. In nucleotides, the CDR3 is TGTGCCAGCAGCGTAGGGGGCTTCACAGATACGCAGTATTTT. This translates into CASSVGGFTDTQYF.

V usage is TRBV27 and J usage is TRBJ2-5; the D is unclear. The J call may be mistaken, given a closer DNA end match to TRBJ2-7. Germline assignment: CDR1 MNHEY and CDR2 SMNVEV (reference sequence). The CDR3 sequence is 14 residues long. The CDR3 sequence is CASSISGGRSEQYF. CDR3 DNA sequence: TGTGCCAGCAGTATCAGTGGTGGCCGGAGCGAGCAGTACTTC.

The V call is TRBV6-5, the J call TRBJ1-3; 8 positions agree with TRBD1. The J segment lost 3 bases and the V segment lost 6 bases, leaving 4 bases of the junction unmatched. Germline CDR1 is MNHEY and CDR2 is SVGAGI. There are 14 residues in the CDR3. The CDR3 DNA reads as TGTGCCAGCAGCGGACAGGGTGATGGAAACACCATATATTTT. Translating gives CASSGQGDGNTIYF.

This clone came up once. The chain carries TRBV7-6 and TRBJ2-6, with D perhaps matching TRBD1 (7 bases). Between the trimmed V and J ends, which lost 0 bases and 0 bases, there was a span of 21 bases. Germline V CDR1 and CDR2: SGHVS, FNYEAQ. The CDR3 runs 21 residues. DNA for the CDR3: TGTGCCAGCAGCTTAGCATCCGTCTTGGCAGGGGGGCTCTCTGGGGCCAACGTCCTGACTTTC. Residues: CASSLASVLAGGLSGANVLTF. Full variable domain (rest looked up from reference TRBV7-6 and TRBJ2-6): GAGVSQSPRYKVTKRGQDVALRCDPISGHVSLYWYRQALGQGPEFLTYFNYEAQQDKSGLPNDRFSAERPEGSISTLTIQRTEQRDSAMYRCASSLASVLAGGLSGANVLTFGAGSRLTVL.

The rearrangement uses TRBV7-6 and TRBJ2-3; D not certain. This CDR3 has 12 amino acids. The V and J ends lost 2 bases and 3 bases respectively, with 3 bases between them. Germline lookup yields CDR1 SGHVS and CDR2 FNYEAQ. CDR3 loop: CASSLWTDTQYF. The DNA for the CDR3 is TGTGCCAGCAGCTTATGGACAGATACGCAGTATTTT.

This chain links TRBV7-9 with TRBJ1-1, with unresolved D. The V gene's germline CDR1 is SEHNR and CDR2 FQNEAQ (reference sequence). The CDR3 covers 13 residues. The V end was cut by 9 bases, the J end by 5 bases, with 16 bases between. CDR3 nucleotides: TGTGCCAGTGCTCTCGAGAAAGGTACTGAAGCTTTCTTT. Its protein is CASALEKGTEAFF.

V usage is TRBV2 and J usage is TRBJ2-7, with 8 positions matching TRBD2. Germline V lookup: CDR1 SNHLY, CDR2 FYNNEI. The V segment lost 7 bases and the J segment 4 bases; nucleotides outside the gene matches: 18. The CDR3 has 17 residues. The CDR3 coding sequence is TGTGCCAGCACTCGAAAAGGGCTAGCGGGCGGTCTTTACGAGCAGTACTTC. This codes for CASTRKGLAGGLYEQYF.

This chain connects TRBV25-1 to TRBJ2-4, with D possibly matching TRBD2 (7 bases). CDR1 and CDR2 (germline): MGHDK, SYGVNS. This CDR3 contains 17 residues. V gave up 7 bases and J gave up 7 bases, with 26 bases separating them. The CDR3 DNA follows: TGTGCCAGCACTGAGGGCCCAGAGGGGGGGGGCAGGAACATTCAGTACTTC. Protein: CASTEGPEGGGRNIQYF.

The chain is built from TRBV6-5 and TRBJ2-1, with D perhaps TRBD1 or TRBD2 (7 bases each). The CDR3 is 14 residues long. Trimming took 4 bases from V and 6 from J, leaving 13 bases between them. Germline assignment: CDR1 MNHEY and CDR2 SVGAGI. The CDR3 region has the DNA TGTGCCAGCAGTTCAGGGGGGGTGAGCAATGAGCAGTTCTTC. Protein: CASSSGGVSNEQFF.

V usage is TRBV29-1 and J usage is TRBJ1-2; 8 nucleotides match TRBD1. J gave up 8 bases and V 8 bases, and 10 bases lay outside the gene matches. The CDR3 has 12 residues. Germline CDR1 and CDR2: SQVTM and ANQGSEA. The DNA of the CDR3 is TGCAGCCTCCGGCAGGGGGCTGGCGGCTACACCTTC. It translates to CSLRQGAGGYTF.

V usage is TRBV6-5 and J usage is TRBJ1-4; D not certain. Trimming removed 6 bases from V and 0 bases from J, with 8 bases in between. Germline V lookup: CDR1 MNHEY, CDR2 SVGAGI. The CDR3 spans 14 residues. The chain's CDR3 is CASSWQPTNEKLFF. DNA of the CDR3: TGTGCCAGCAGCTGGCAACCAACTAATGAAAAACTGTTTTTT.

The J gene is TRBJ1-1, the V gene TRBV16; 7 bases map to TRBD1. The CDR3 consists of 16 residues. Per the germline V gene, CDR1 is KGHSY and CDR2 is FQNENV. Unmatched junction bases numbered 17, after V lost 8 bases and J lost 5 bases. The DNA of the CDR3 is TGTGCCAGCCGTTCCCAAGAAAAGGGGGCGCGGACTGAAGCTTTCTTT. Amino acids: CASRSQEKGARTEAFF.

The V call is TRBV11-2, the J call TRBJ2-5; 7 nucleotides match TRBD1. Germline CDR1 reads SGHAT; CDR2 reads FQNNGV. The V gene end was trimmed by 6 bases and the J gene end by 0 bases; junction bases not matched to a gene: 10. The CDR3 length is 16 residues. CDR3 protein: CASSPRRDSYQETQYF. CDR3 DNA sequence: TGTGCCAGCAGTCCCCGTCGGGACAGCTACCAAGAGACCCAGTACTTC.

The chain links TRBV9 to TRBJ2-1; 10 nucleotides match TRBD2. With 2 bases clipped from V and 0 bases from J, the junction kept 8 bases outside the gene matches. Germline CDR1 SGDLS, CDR2 YYNGEE. This CDR3 comprises 18 residues. The CDR3 loop is CASSVRLAGVSSYNEQFF. The CDR3 DNA follows: TGTGCCAGCAGCGTTCGCCTAGCGGGGGTGAGCTCCTACAATGAGCAGTTCTTC.

The V call is TRBV9, the J call TRBJ2-7, with D possibly TRBD2 on 5 matching bases. Trimming left V 0 bases short and J 2 bases short, with 12 bases between. CDR1 is SGDLS and CDR2 is YYNGEE in the germline V gene. The CDR3 is made up of 15 amino acids. CDR3 region: CASSVGGGLAYEQYF. The CDR3 DNA follows: TGTGCCAGCAGCGTAGGCGGAGGCCTGGCCTACGAGCAGTACTTC.

V gene TRBV13 combines with J gene TRBJ2-2, with 7 bases aligning to TRBD2. V was pared by 5 bases and J by 4 bases, with 10 bases of the junction left unmatched. The CDR3 is made up of 16 amino acids. Germline V gives CDR1 PRHDT, CDR2 FYEKMQ (reference sequence). Here the CDR3 DNA reads TGTGCCAGCAGCCCCGCAGCGGGACGCCCCACCGGGGAGCTGTTTTTT. Its protein product is CASSPAAGRPTGELFF.

The chain has TRBV5-8 and TRBJ1-6; D remains unclear. The CDR3 runs 13 residues. Germline V gene sequence: CDR1 SGHTS, CDR2 YDEGEE. With 0 bases removed from V and 9 bases from J, the gap between germline ends came to 7 bases. The CDR3 reads CASSLAGVSPLHF. The CDR3 DNA follows: TGTGCCAGCAGCTTGGCAGGTGTTTCACCCCTCCACTTT.

The chain is built from TRBV9 and TRBJ2-1, with 9 bases that match TRBD1. Looked up from germline, CDR1 is SGDLS and CDR2 is YYNGEE. There are 12 residues in the CDR3. V lost 3 bases to trimming and J lost 12 bases; unmatched junction nucleotides: 4. CDR3 loop: CASSANRGRQFF. For the CDR3, the DNA is TGTGCCAGCAGCGCGAACAGGGGGCGGCAGTTCTTC.